The 7 T cell receptor beta chains reported below all come from one sample, sequenced in a study of shared clonotypes between healthy human individuals. Profiling relied on immunoSEQ multiplex PCR, and the TCRdb table lists in-frame clones only, not all of them. The data show 2 million or so clones, 85% to 95% seen once. Material for sequencing was naive CD4+ T cells sorted from blood. The subset was: CD45RA+ positively selected. The receptors stem from a man aged 18 to 29 in good health.

The V and J genes are TRBV27 and TRBJ1-1, with D hard to call. V lost 5 bases and J 0 bases, leaving 13 bases between the germline ends. The CDR3 is 15 amino acids. From germline, CDR1 is MNHEY and CDR2 SMNVEV (reference sequence). CDR3 sequence reads: CASSLGLGLNTEAFF. As DNA, the CDR3 is TGTGCCAGCAGTCTTGGGCTAGGGCTGAACACTGAAGCTTTCTTT.

The chain employs TRBV11-2 and TRBJ1-2; possibly TRBD1 for D (6 bases). Trimming cost V 1 base and J 8 bases, with 11 bases left between them. Germline V gives CDR1 SGHAT, CDR2 FQNNGV. This CDR3 contains 13 residues. The CDR3 sequence: CASSLVGAQGYTF. In nucleotides, the CDR3 is TGTGCCAGCAGCTTAGTGGGGGCGCAGGGCTACACCTTC. Based on the CDR3 plus reference TRBV11-2 and TRBJ1-2, the full variable domain is EAGVAQSPRYKIIEKRQSVAFWCNPISGHATLYWYQQILGQGPKLLIQFQNNGVVDDSQLPKDRFSAERLKGVDSTLKIQPAKLEDSAVYLCASSLVGAQGYTFGSGTRLTVV.

The chain links TRBV6-5 to TRBJ2-7; 9 positions match TRBD1. The J segment lost 4 bases and the V segment lost 6 bases, leaving 4 bases of the junction unmatched. The germline gives CDR1 MNHEY, CDR2 SVGAGI. The length of the CDR3 is 13 residues. The CDR3 loop reads CASRTGGWYEQYF. The CDR3 DNA reads TGTGCCAGCAGGACAGGGGGGTGGTACGAGCAGTACTTC.

J is TRBJ2-2 and V is TRBV5-1; 7 nucleotides align to TRBD2. V lost 4 bases, J lost 3 bases, and 6 bases stayed unmatched. Germline V gene sequence: CDR1 SGHRS, CDR2 YFSETQ. The CDR3 extends over 15 amino acids. CDR3 sequence reads: CASSATSRDTGELFF. CDR3 bases: TGCGCCAGCAGCGCGACTAGCCGGGACACCGGGGAGCTGTTTTTT.

This CDR3 is CASSLDGSGSRTDTQYF. CDR3 nucleotides: TGTGCCAGCAGCTTAGATGGTAGCGGGAGTCGCACAGATACGCAGTATTTT. The chain combines TRBV11-3 with TRBJ2-3, with 9 positions matching TRBD2. J lost 1 base, V lost 0 bases, and 5 bases had no gene match. Per germline, CDR1 SGHNT and CDR2 YENEEA. CDR3 length: 17 residues.

This clone has a single count. CDR3 coding DNA: TGCGCCAGCAGCCAAGGGGACAGGGATGCCTACGAGCAGTACTTC. The encoded protein is CASSQGDRDAYEQYF. This rearrangement joins TRBV4-1 to TRBJ2-7, with 9 bases lining up with TRBD1. CDR3 length equals 15 residues. The J segment lost 2 bases and the V segment lost 1 base, leaving 3 bases of the junction unmatched. Germline CDR1 is MGHRA and CDR2 is YSYEKL.

This chain uses TRBV7-3 with TRBJ2-2, with D maybe TRBD1 (6 bases). From germline, CDR1 is SGHTA and CDR2 FQGTGA. V lost 4 bases and J lost 2, with 11 bases in between. The CDR3 covers 15 residues. The CDR3 sequence: CASSSGHPNTGELFF. The CDR3 DNA sequence: TGTGCCAGCAGCTCGGGACACCCAAACACCGGGGAGCTGTTTTTT.